Listed below are T cell receptor beta chains from one sample, sequenced in a study of CD8 T cells in ankylosing spondylitis. TCRdb redid the calling of the 5' RACE reads with MiXCR, one entry per CDR3 protein. The sample includes 130,000 or so distinct CDR3 sequences, roughly 7.3% seen only once; the top ten take 12%. The sequenced sample consisted of blood, either unsorted or a sorted T cell fraction (not recorded which). These receptors all stem from a male donor with ankylosing spondylitis or in good health (not recorded which). Both conserved end residues are part of each CDR3. The size of a clone is reported for some rows only, either as once, few or many, or as a class for expanded clones.

17 TRBJ2-1 many TRBV4-3 CASSQDGLARSPNEQFF
16 TRBJ2-3 few TRBV4-2 CASSPGTATSTDTQYF
14 TRBJ1-1 many TRBV29-1 CSVEGSMGNTEAFF
15 TRBJ1-5 many TRBV5-1 CASSLSGQRNQPQHF
16 TRBJ2-2 many TRBV5-1 CASSLRLAGNTGELFF
15 TRBJ2-7 many TRBV29-1 CSARDGPRTGVEQYF
15 TRBJ1-1 many TRBV9 CASSVAGGMNTEAFF
14 TRBJ1-1 many TRBV5-1 CASSMGQKGAEAFF
15 TRBJ2-2 many TRBV4-1 CASSLTGTGIGELFF
14 TRBJ2-7 many TRBV5-1 CASSHPKGDNEQYF
13 TRBJ1-1 many TRBV20-1 CSAVRDTNTEAFF
14 TRBJ2-7 many TRBV5-1 CASRKDSDTYEQYF
14 TRBJ1-1 . TRBV7-9 CASSFESGYTEAFF
13 TRBJ2-5 few TRBV18 CASSPRFQETQYF
14 TRBJ1-2 many TRBV4-1 CASSQDRQFYGYTF
14 TRBJ2-7 many TRBV12-3/TRBV12-4 CASSLYGPNYEQYF
11 TRBJ2-7 many TRBV12-3/TRBV12-4 CASSFNYEQYF
15 TRBJ2-3 many TRBV19 CASSVKRAGTDTQYF
14 TRBJ1-1 many TRBV25-1 CASSERAVNTEAFF
13 TRBJ2-3 many TRBV12-3/TRBV12-4 CASSLDATDTQYF
12 TRBJ1-2 many TRBV5-5 CASSFYVGGYTF
11 TRBJ2-1 many TRBV12-3/TRBV12-4 CASSQGDEQFF
17 TRBJ2-3 many TRBV5-1 CASSSFSGSRSTDTQYF
14 TRBJ1-1 many TRBV5-1 CASSRGDMNTEAFF
15 TRBJ2-2 many TRBV5-6 CASSLTGGFTGELFF
17 TRBJ1-1 many TRBV5-5 CASSFSSGRAMNTEAFF
15 TRBJ2-2 many TRBV9 CASSVEAGYTGELFF